This T cell receptor (beta chain) was captured in a study of OX40 agonist ivuxolimab in advanced cancers. Across the study: Patients receiving dose escalation had hepatocellular carcinoma, melanoma, renal cell or head and neck cancer.

This CDR3 is 15 amino acids long. CDR1 and CDR2 (germline): MNHEY, SVGAGI. The J segment lost 3 bases and the V segment lost 6 bases, leaving 6 bases of the junction unmatched. Repertoires were generated with immunoSEQ multiplex PCR, while TCRdb's copy carries only in-frame clones and drops some. The profile covers 82,000 or so clones, with approximately 85% appearing a single time and around 2.5% taken by the ten largest. The TCR was taken from an adult with an advanced solid tumor such as melanoma, head and neck, liver or kidney cancer. V gene TRBV6-5 combines with J gene TRBJ1-5, with 9 positions matching TRBD1. This specimen consisted of CD4+ or CD8+ T cells sorted from blood, obtained in a trial of the OX40 agonist ivuxolimab. The CDR3 sequence is CASRQQGADNQPQHF. The CDR3 DNA follows: TGTGCCAGCAGACAACAGGGGGCGGACAATCAGCCCCAGCATTTT.